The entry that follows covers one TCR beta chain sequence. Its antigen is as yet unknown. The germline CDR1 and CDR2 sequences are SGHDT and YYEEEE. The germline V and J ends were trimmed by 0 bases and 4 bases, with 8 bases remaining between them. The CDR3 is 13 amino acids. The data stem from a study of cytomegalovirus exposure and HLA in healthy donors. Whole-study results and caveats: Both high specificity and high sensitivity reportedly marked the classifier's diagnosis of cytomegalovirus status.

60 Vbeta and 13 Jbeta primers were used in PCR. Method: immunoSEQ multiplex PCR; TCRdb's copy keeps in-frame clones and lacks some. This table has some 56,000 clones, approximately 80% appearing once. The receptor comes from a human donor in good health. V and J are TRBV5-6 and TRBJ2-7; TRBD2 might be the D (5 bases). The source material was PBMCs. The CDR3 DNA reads TGTGCCAGCAGCTTGGGGACTTTGTACGAGCAGTACTTC. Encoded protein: CASSLGTLYEQYF.